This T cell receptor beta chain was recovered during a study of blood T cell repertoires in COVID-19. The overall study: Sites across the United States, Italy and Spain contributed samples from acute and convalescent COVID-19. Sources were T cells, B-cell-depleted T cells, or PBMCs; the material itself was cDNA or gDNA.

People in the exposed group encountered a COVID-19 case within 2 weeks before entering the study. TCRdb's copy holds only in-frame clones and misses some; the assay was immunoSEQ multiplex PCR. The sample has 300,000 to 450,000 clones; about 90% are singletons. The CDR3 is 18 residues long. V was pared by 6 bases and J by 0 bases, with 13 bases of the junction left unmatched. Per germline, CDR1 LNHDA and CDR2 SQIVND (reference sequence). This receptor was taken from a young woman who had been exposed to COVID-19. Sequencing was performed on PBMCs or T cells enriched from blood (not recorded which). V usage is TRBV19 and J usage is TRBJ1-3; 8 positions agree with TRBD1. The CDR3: CASSQMSFGQGSGNTIYF. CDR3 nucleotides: TGTGCCAGTAGCCAGATGTCCTTCGGACAGGGCTCTGGAAACACCATATATTTT.